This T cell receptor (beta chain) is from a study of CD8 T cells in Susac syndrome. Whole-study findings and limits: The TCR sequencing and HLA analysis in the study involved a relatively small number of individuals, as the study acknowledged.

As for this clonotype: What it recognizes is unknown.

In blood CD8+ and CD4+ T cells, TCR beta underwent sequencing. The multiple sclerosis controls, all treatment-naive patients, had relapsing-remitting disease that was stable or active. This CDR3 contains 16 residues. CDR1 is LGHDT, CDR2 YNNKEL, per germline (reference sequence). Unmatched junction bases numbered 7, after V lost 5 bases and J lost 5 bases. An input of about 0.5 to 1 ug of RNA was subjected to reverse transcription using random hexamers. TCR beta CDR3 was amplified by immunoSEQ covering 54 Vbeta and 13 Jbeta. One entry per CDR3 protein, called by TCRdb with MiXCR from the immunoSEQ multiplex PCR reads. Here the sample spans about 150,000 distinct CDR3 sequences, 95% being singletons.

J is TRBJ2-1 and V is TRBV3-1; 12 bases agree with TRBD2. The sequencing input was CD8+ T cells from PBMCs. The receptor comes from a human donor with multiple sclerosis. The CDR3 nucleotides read TGTGCCAGCAGCGCGGGTCTAGCGGGGGGGGACAATGAGCAGTTCTTC. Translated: CASSAGLAGGDNEQFF.